The T cell receptor (beta chain) under discussion was sequenced for a study of T cells after yellow fever vaccination. Whole-study findings and limits: From the bulk population, abundant clonotypes could contaminate and appear within FACS-sorted repertoires. There was a small share of clonotypes that showed up in both the CD4 and CD8 compartments.

TCRdb ran MiXCR on the 5' RACE reads and lists one entry per CDR3 protein. The repertoire has about 260,000 distinct CDR3 sequences, 3.6% of them found once; the top ten carry 15% to 20%. This CDR3 is built from 16 residues. V lost 3 bases to trimming and J lost 4 bases; unmatched junction nucleotides: 10. The V gene's germline CDR1 is DFQATT and CDR2 SNEGSKA (reference sequence). This clonotype was observed at least ten times. The target antigen is unknown. This TCR was recovered from a man aged 18 to 30 who received the YFV17D yellow fever vaccine. The sample here was PBMCs, taken 15 days after the yellow fever booster vaccination. The V and J genes are TRBV20-1 and TRBJ2-5; TRBD2 agrees at 11 bases. CDR3 amino acids: CSASRGSGGARETQYF. In DNA form, the CDR3 reads TGCAGTGCTAGTCGAGGTAGCGGGGGGGCCCGAGAGACCCAGTACTTC.